This entry lists 27 T cell receptor beta chains sequenced from one sample in a study of cytomegalovirus exposure and HLA in healthy donors. The PCR made use of 60 Vbeta and 13 Jbeta primers. Clones were read by immunoSEQ multiplex PCR, and TCRdb kept only the in-frame ones, dropping some. The data show about 180,000 clones, with 60% to 85% seen just once and roughly 2.8% held by the top ten. Sequences were obtained from PBMCs. These TCRs come from a male donor in good health and CMV-seronegative.

The chain is built from TRBV6-5 and TRBJ1-3; D perhaps matches TRBD1 (5 bases). From germline, CDR1 is MNHEY and CDR2 SVGAGI. The CDR3 runs 14 residues. Trimming pared 5 bases from V and 0 bases from J, leaving 8 bases between. The CDR3 region is CASSRQYSGNTIYF. The CDR3 region has the DNA TGTGCCAGCAGTCGACAGTACTCTGGAAACACCATATATTTT.

This clone was detected only a few times. V gene TRBV28 combines with J gene TRBJ2-7; D call uncertain. The germline V gene encodes CDR1 MDHEN and CDR2 SYDVKM. V gave up 6 bases and J gave up 4 bases, with 16 bases separating them. The CDR3 covers 14 residues. Here the CDR3 DNA reads TGTGCCAGCAGCCTAATAGATACAGCATACGAGCAGTACTTC. Translating gives CASSLIDTAYEQYF.

This clone was found a few times. The genes are TRBV5-1 and TRBJ2-2, with unresolved D. The CDR3 runs to 12 residues. V was clipped by 4 bases and J by 1 base, with 2 bases between them. CDR1 is SGHRS, CDR2 YFSETQ, per germline. CDR3 sequence reads: CASSLNTGELFF. The CDR3 region has the DNA TGCGCCAGCAGCCTGAACACCGGGGAGCTGTTTTTT.

The V call is TRBV6-6, the J call TRBJ1-5; D is unresolved. CDR1 is MNHNY and CDR2 is SVGAGI in the germline V gene (reference sequence). This CDR3 contains 13 residues. V lost 5 bases and J 5 bases, leaving 10 bases between the germline ends. CDR3 in amino acids: CASSGQDYQPQHF. The CDR3 region has the DNA TGTGCCAGCAGTGGCCAAGATTATCAGCCCCAGCATTTT.

The V gene is TRBV28, the J gene TRBJ1-5; possible D gene TRBD1, 6 bases. The ends were cut back, 6 bases at V and 0 bases at J, with 21 bases in the middle. The CDR3 is 18 residues long. Germline CDR1 and CDR2: MDHEN and SYDVKM. Here the CDR3 reads CASRPIYPTGYSNQPQHF. Here the CDR3 DNA reads TGTGCCAGCAGGCCAATTTACCCGACAGGCTATAGCAATCAGCCCCAGCATTTT.

CDR3 loop: CASSSHLLASNEQFF. DNA of the CDR3: TGTGCCAGCAGCTCCCACCTGCTAGCGTCGAATGAGCAGTTCTTC. The chain combines TRBV9 with TRBJ2-1; TRBD2 is a possible D gene (6 bases). This CDR3 has 15 amino acids. Germline V gene sequence: CDR1 SGDLS, CDR2 YYNGEE. V was trimmed by 4 bases and J by 7 bases, leaving 18 bases between them.

The rearrangement links TRBV28 to TRBJ1-1; TRBD1 aligns across 7 bases. Trimming at V came to 6 bases and at J to 6 bases, leaving 7 bases not matched to a gene. Per germline, CDR1 MDHEN and CDR2 SYDVKM. The CDR3 is made up of 13 amino acids. The CDR3 loop is CASRPGGYPEAFF. The CDR3 DNA sequence: TGTGCCAGCAGGCCAGGGGGTTACCCTGAAGCTTTCTTT.

V usage is TRBV28 and J usage is TRBJ1-2; D is ambiguous. V shed 4 bases and J shed 4 bases, with 19 bases lying between them. The CDR3 loop spans 16 amino acids. CDR1 and CDR2 from the germline V gene are MDHEN and SYDVKM. For the CDR3, the DNA is TGTGCCAGCAGTTCCCCCGGGGAAACCGGACCCTATGGCTACACCTTC. As protein: CASSSPGETGPYGYTF.

This clone was observed once. The chain carries TRBV6-5 and TRBJ2-1; D might be TRBD1 (6 bases). Trimming cost V 8 bases and J 2 bases, with 10 bases left between them. The CDR3 length is 13 residues. The V gene's germline CDR1 is MNHEY and CDR2 SVGAGI. The CDR3 DNA reads TGTGCCAGCTGGAAGGGGGCCTACAATGAGCAGTTCTTC. Residues: CASWKGAYNEQFF.

This clone has just a few counts. The V and J genes are TRBV7-9 and TRBJ1-1; D is unresolved. The V end lost 5 bases, the J end lost 1 base, and 11 bases lay between the germline ends. The germline gives CDR1 SEHNR, CDR2 FQNEAQ (reference sequence). The CDR3 covers 14 residues. The CDR3 DNA reads as TGTGCCAGCAGCGTAACGGGTGAGAACACTGAAGCTTTCTTT. Translation gives CASSVTGENTEAFF.

V usage is TRBV10-1 and J usage is TRBJ1-5, with TRBD1 as a possible D gene (6 bases). The germline V gene encodes CDR1 WNHNN and CDR2 SYGVQD (reference sequence). The V and J ends lost 3 bases and 8 bases respectively, with 11 bases between them. The CDR3 is 13 amino acids. CDR3 nucleotide sequence: TGCGCCAGCAGTGAATCCAGGGGCGAGCCCCAGCATTTT. Translating it yields CASSESRGEPQHF.

In its sample, this clone was seen a few times. The chain joins TRBV9 to TRBJ1-5; unclear D gene. Germline CDR1 is SGDLS and CDR2 is YYNGEE. The CDR3 is 13 amino acids. The germline V and J ends were trimmed by 4 bases and 4 bases, with 9 bases remaining between them. CDR3 DNA sequence: TGTGCCAGCAGCCGCGGATGGAATCAGCCCCAGCATTTT. This encodes CASSRGWNQPQHF.

The chain has TRBV2 and TRBJ1-5; possibly TRBD1 for D (6 bases). The CDR3 loop spans 16 amino acids. Germline-derived CDR1 and CDR2 are SNHLY and FYNNEI. V was clipped by 6 bases and J by 13 bases, with 28 bases between them. Here the CDR3 reads CASSRGGGVHFQSQHF. Here the CDR3 DNA reads TGTGCCAGCAGCCGAGGGGGTGGGGTCCACTTCCAATCTCAGCATTTT.

The rearrangement links TRBV30 to TRBJ1-5, with D uncertain. This CDR3 region has 13 residues. Germline CDR1 is GTSNPN and CDR2 is SVGIG (reference sequence). V lost 1 base, J lost 3 bases, and 7 bases lay in between. The CDR3 here is CAWSGDTNQPQHF. CDR3 DNA sequence: TGTGCCTGGAGTGGTGACACCAATCAGCCCCAGCATTTT.

V gene TRBV20-1 combines with J gene TRBJ2-3, with D uncertain. The CDR3 sequence is 11 residues long. V was trimmed by 1 base and J by 6 bases, leaving 5 bases between them. Germline CDR1 DFQATT, CDR2 SNEGSKA (reference sequence). The CDR3 is CSARALDTQYF. The DNA for the CDR3 is TGCAGTGCTAGAGCCTTGGATACGCAGTATTTT.

The chain combines TRBV7-2 with TRBJ2-1; 9 nucleotides match TRBD2. CDR3 length: 15 amino acids. With V trimmed by 5 bases and J by 7 bases, 9 bases remained unmatched. Per germline, CDR1 SGHTA and CDR2 FQGNSA. CDR3 amino acids: CASSPQGGRVNEQFF. CDR3 bases: TGTGCCAGCAGCCCCCAGGGCGGGAGGGTGAATGAGCAGTTCTTC.

The CDR3: CASSTGVNQPQHF. CDR3 nucleotides: TGTGCCAGCTCCACAGGGGTTAATCAGCCCCAGCATTTT. This chain links TRBV6-6 with TRBJ1-5; 7 bases align to TRBD1. This CDR3 comprises 13 residues. Germline V gene lookup returns CDR1 MNHNY and CDR2 SVGAGI (reference sequence). The trim removed 8 bases at V and 4 bases at J, leaving 5 bases unmatched.

This sequence joins TRBV29-1 and TRBJ2-7, with TRBD2 as a possible D gene (6 bases). The germline CDR1 and CDR2 sequences are SQVTM and ANQGSEA. The length of the CDR3 is 13 residues. V was shortened by 4 bases and J by 3 bases, with 13 bases between the two germline ends. The CDR3 loop is CSVGGDGLYEQYF. DNA of the CDR3: TGCAGCGTTGGGGGGGACGGGCTCTACGAGCAGTACTTC.

The V and J genes are TRBV5-5 and TRBJ1-5; tentative D call: TRBD1 (5 bases). V lost 4 bases and J lost 11, with 13 bases in between. The CDR3 contains 12 residues. CDR1 and CDR2 (germline): SGHKS, YYEKEE (reference sequence). The CDR3 region is CASSPLAGAQHF. CDR3 nucleotides: TGTGCCAGCAGCCCCCTCGCGGGGGCCCAGCATTTT.

CDR3 bases: TGTGCCAGCAGCGCACCGGGACAGGGGAGTTCTGGAAACACCATATATTTT. Protein sequence: CASSAPGQGSSGNTIYF. The chain combines TRBV7-2 with TRBJ1-3, with 10 bases identical to TRBD1. Germline trimming cut 5 bases from V and 1 base from J; bases unmatched to any gene: 8. CDR1 SGHTA and CDR2 FQGNSA come from the germline V gene. The CDR3 is 17 residues long.

The chain carries TRBV6-5 and TRBJ2-2; D is perhaps TRBD1 (7 bases). The CDR3 contains 14 residues. The V and J ends lost 8 bases and 5 bases respectively, with 15 bases between them. Germline V gene data show CDR1 as MNHEY and CDR2 as SVGAGI. The CDR3, as DNA: TGTGCCAGCTGGAGGGGGCTGAGGACCGGGGAGCTGTTTTTT. Translation gives CASWRGLRTGELFF.

The CDR3, as DNA: TGTGCCAGCAGTCCCCGAGCGGGGGTAAACGAGCAGTACTTC. This codes for CASSPRAGVNEQYF. V and J are TRBV6-1 and TRBJ2-7; 8 bases match TRBD2. The CDR3 is 14 residues long. The V gene's germline CDR1 is MNHNS and CDR2 SASEGT. V trimming: 5 bases; J trimming: 5 bases; junction bases outside the gene matches: 8.

The J gene is TRBJ1-2, the V gene TRBV9, with no clear D. Trimming removed 2 bases at V and 3 bases at J, with 8 bases between. This CDR3 has 13 residues. Germline V CDR1 and CDR2: SGDLS, YYNGEE. For the CDR3, the DNA is TGTGCCAGCAGCGTTTCTTATGACTATGGCTACACCTTC. This gives the protein CASSVSYDYGYTF. Based on the CDR3 plus reference TRBV9 and TRBJ1-2, the full variable domain is DSGVTQTPKHLITATGQRVTLRCSPRSGDLSVYWYQQSLDQGLQFLIQYYNGEERAKGNILERFSAQQFPDLHSELNLSSLELGDSALYFCASSVSYDYGYTFGSGTRLTVV.

This clone was picked up a small number of times. The chain combines TRBV28 with TRBJ2-7; D might be TRBD2 (5 bases). CDR1 and CDR2 (germline): MDHEN, SYDVKM. V lost 7 bases to trimming and J lost 6 bases, with 19 bases between them. This CDR3 spans 14 amino acids. CDR3 DNA: TGTGCCAGCAACGAGCTCATCCGGGGTACCGAGCAGTACTTC. Its translation: CASNELIRGTEQYF. Full variable domain (rest looked up from reference TRBV28 and TRBJ2-7): DVKVTQSSRYLVKRTGEKVFLECVQDMDHENMFWYRQDPGLGLRLIYFSYDVKMKEKGDIPEGYSVSREKKERFSLILESASTNQTSMYLCASNELIRGTEQYFGPGTRLTVT.

The chain employs TRBV15 and TRBJ1-3; no clear D. The CDR3 spans 14 residues. Germline V gene sequence: CDR1 LNHNV, CDR2 YYDKDF (reference sequence). V lost 1 base and J lost 4, with 8 bases in between. The CDR3 is CATSRGSGGNTIYF. The DNA for the CDR3 is TGTGCCACCAGCAGAGGGAGCGGAGGAAACACCATATATTTT.

A note on this clone: Its ends do not fully match the called genes, so a read error is possible. The chain has TRBV18 and TRBJ1-1; 7 nucleotides line up with TRBD1. The CDR3 has 15 residues. Germline values: CDR1 KGHSH, CDR2 LQKENI. In nucleotides, the CDR3 is TGTGCCAACTCACCGACAGGGATGCACGACACTGAAGCTTTCTTT. The encoded protein is CANSPTGMHDTEAFF.

CDR3 in DNA: TGTGCCAGTGAACTCTACTCTGGGGCCAACGTCCTGACTTTC. Translation gives CASELYSGANVLTF. The genes are TRBV19 and TRBJ2-6; D uncertain. V was shortened by 8 bases and J by 0 bases, with 8 bases between the two germline ends. Looked up from germline, CDR1 is LNHDA and CDR2 is SQIVND (reference sequence). The CDR3 runs to 14 residues.